Shown below are 5 T cell receptor beta chains from a single sample sequenced in a study of blood T cells in healthy people across ages (dated by TCRdb to 2013 to 2016). Receptor libraries were prepared by 5' RACE. A second PCR of about 6 to 11 cycles was run with a J-beta primer mix and a sample-barcoded 5' primer. The public reads were reanalyzed by TCRdb: fastp trimming at Q25, MiXCR alignment, in-frame beta chains only. Entries that share a CDR3 protein sequence are merged under the most common genes and DNA. The sample data list fewer than 2 million distinct CDR3 sequences, and 39% of these were observed just once. Jointly, the top ten make up about 21% of the sample. Material: blood. The receptors were gathered from a human donor in good health.

The rearrangement joins TRBV5-1 to TRBJ2-3, with D perhaps assigned TRBD1 or TRBD2 (5 bases each). Deletions cut 0 bases from V and 10 bases from J, with 21 bases between. CDR3 length equals 16 residues. Germline V gives CDR1 SGHRS, CDR2 YFSETQ. CDR3 coding DNA: TGCGCCAGCAGCTTGGAGGTCTGGGGGATTGAGGACCCGCAGTATTTT. This translates into CASSLEVWGIEDPQYF.

The chain carries TRBV20-1 and TRBJ2-7; D remains unclear. The CDR3 consists of 14 residues. V was clipped by 0 bases and J by 1 base, with 10 bases between them. The germline V gene has CDR1 DFQATT and CDR2 SNEGSKA (reference sequence). This CDR3 is CSAREGLGSYEQYF. The CDR3 nucleotides are TGCAGTGCTAGAGAGGGTTTGGGGTCCTACGAGCAGTACTTC.

This clonotype was seen only a few times. The rearrangement uses TRBV12-3 or TRBV12-4 and TRBJ2-5; TRBD1 agrees at 9 bases. This CDR3 has 17 amino acids. Trimming removed 3 bases from V and 1 base from J; junction bases left unmatched: 9. CDR3 region: CASSFDRGYLAQETQYF. The CDR3 nucleotides read TGTGCCAGCAGTTTTGACAGGGGGTATTTGGCCCAAGAGACCCAGTACTTC.

This rearrangement joins TRBV7-9 to TRBJ2-1; D not resolved. Per germline, CDR1 SEHNR and CDR2 FQNEAQ (reference sequence). The CDR3 totals 15 residues. V gave up 5 bases and J gave up 0 bases, with 11 bases separating them. The CDR3 spells CASSLNTYSYNEQFF. The CDR3 DNA is TGTGCCAGCAGCCTAAACACCTACTCCTACAATGAGCAGTTCTTC. Looking up the rest from reference TRBV7-9 and TRBJ2-1 gives the full variable domain: DTGVSQNPRHKITKRGQNVTFRCDPISEHNRLYWYRQTLGQGPEFLTYFQNEAQLEKSRLLSDRFSAERPKGSFSTLEIQRTEQGDSAMYLCASSLNTYSYNEQFFGPGTRLTVL.

This clonotype was found many times. The CDR3 DNA is TGCGCCAGCAGCTCCCAGGGGGAATCCTACGAGCAGTACTTC. As protein: CASSSQGESYEQYF. The chain recombines TRBV5-1 with TRBJ2-7, with 7 positions matching TRBD1. V was pared by 3 bases and J by 1 base, with 4 bases of the junction left unmatched. The CDR3 extends over 14 amino acids. The germline CDR1 and CDR2 sequences are SGHRS and YFSETQ.